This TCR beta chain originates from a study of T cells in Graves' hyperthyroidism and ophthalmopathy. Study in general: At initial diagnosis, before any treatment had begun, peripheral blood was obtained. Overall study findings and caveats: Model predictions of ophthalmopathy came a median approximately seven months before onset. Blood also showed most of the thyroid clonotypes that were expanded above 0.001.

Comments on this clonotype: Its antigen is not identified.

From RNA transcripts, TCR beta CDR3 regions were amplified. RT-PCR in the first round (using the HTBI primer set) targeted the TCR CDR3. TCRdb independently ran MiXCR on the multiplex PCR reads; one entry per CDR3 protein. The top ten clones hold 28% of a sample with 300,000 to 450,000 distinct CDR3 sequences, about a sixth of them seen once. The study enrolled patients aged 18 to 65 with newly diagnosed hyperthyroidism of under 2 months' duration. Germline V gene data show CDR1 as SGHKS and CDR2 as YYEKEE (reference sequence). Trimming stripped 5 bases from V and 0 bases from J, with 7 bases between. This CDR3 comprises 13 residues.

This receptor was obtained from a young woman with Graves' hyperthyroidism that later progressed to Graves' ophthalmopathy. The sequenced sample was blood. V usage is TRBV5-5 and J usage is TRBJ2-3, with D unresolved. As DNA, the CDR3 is TGTGCCAGCAGACAGCAGAGCACAGATACGCAGTATTTT. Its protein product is CASRQQSTDTQYF.